This T cell receptor beta chain was found in a study of human CD8 memory T cell subsets. Findings and limits, study-wide: In this study, sequencing was restricted to T cell receptor beta chains only. Stem-like memory and precursor exhausted T cell repertoires barely overlapped.

Looked up from germline, CDR1 is PRHDT and CDR2 is FYEKMQ (reference sequence). The CDR3 consists of 13 residues. In regard to this clonotype: Its antigen remains unidentified.

By UMI-labeled 5' RACE, the TCR beta libraries were made. TCRdb reprocessed the 5' RACE reads, keeping one entry per CDR3 protein, no DNA. This listing includes 9,500 to 12,000 distinct CDR3 sequences. The identity of TPEX cells was that of CCR7+ PD-1+ TIGIT+ early memory CD8+ T cells with exhausted-like traits. The TCR sequence derives from a human donor in good health. This chain joins TRBV13 and TRBJ2-7; absent DNA, TCRdb's TRBD1 call cannot be checked. The sequenced sample consisted of CD8+ T cells from PBMCs. The CDR3 loop reads CASSPQGVYEQYF.